Following are 25 T cell receptor beta chains from one sample sequenced in a study of blood T cell repertoires in COVID-19. The protocol was immunoSEQ multiplex PCR, while the TCRdb copy is restricted to in-frame clones and leaves out a portion. In the table there are about 98,000 clones, almost 85% of which are singletons. Sequenced material: peripheral blood. These receptors came from a man between 35 and 55 years old with active or convalescent COVID-19.

V is TRBV5-6 and J is TRBJ2-2, with D perhaps matching TRBD1 (6 bases). This CDR3 comprises 14 residues. CDR1 SGHDT and CDR2 YYEEEE come from the germline V gene. V was cut by 3 bases and J by 5 bases, with 11 bases left in between. CDR3 region: CASSSTGRTGELFF. As DNA, the CDR3 is TGTGCCAGCAGCTCGACAGGAAGAACCGGGGAGCTGTTTTTT. Variable domain in full (rest from reference TRBV5-6 and TRBJ2-2): DAGVTQSPTHLIKTRGQQVTLRCSPKSGHDTVSWYQQALGQGPQFIFQYYEEEERQRGNFPDRFSGHQFPNYSSELNVNALLLGDSALYLCASSSTGRTGELFFGEGSRLTVL.

This CDR3 reads CASSLNSGYTF. The CDR3 region has the DNA TGCGCCAGCAGCCTTAACTCGGGCTACACCTTC. The rearrangement uses TRBV5-1 and TRBJ1-2; D unresolved. V dropped 4 bases and J dropped 8 bases, with 9 bases sitting between them. Germline V gene sequence: CDR1 SGHRS, CDR2 YFSETQ. This CDR3 is built from 11 residues.

The rearrangement uses TRBV5-6 and TRBJ1-4; TRBD1 agrees at 8 bases. The germline V gene encodes CDR1 SGHDT and CDR2 YYEEEE. V shed 4 bases and J 8 bases; nucleotides not matched to a gene: 10. The CDR3 extends over 15 amino acids. In nucleotides, the CDR3 is TGTGCCAGCAGCGAAGGGGGACAGGATCTCGAAAAACTGTTTTTT. Translating it yields CASSEGGQDLEKLFF.

The CDR3 spells CASTRAGGNTEAFF. The CDR3 nucleotides are TGTGCCAGTACAAGGGCAGGGGGAAACACTGAAGCTTTCTTT. The chain uses TRBV19 and TRBJ1-1; 7 nucleotides align to TRBD1. Per the germline V gene, CDR1 is LNHDA and CDR2 is SQIVND (reference sequence). The V gene end was trimmed by 7 bases and the J gene end by 2 bases; junction bases not matched to a gene: 7. CDR3 length: 14 amino acids.

This clone has at least ten counts. Different DNA sequences within this sample yield the same CDR3. This sequence joins TRBV6-5 and TRBJ1-2; D might be TRBD1 (5 bases). The CDR3 spans 12 residues. Trimming cost V 6 bases and J 2 bases, with 7 bases left between them. Germline-derived CDR1 and CDR2 are MNHEY and SVGAGI. CDR3 in DNA: TGTGCCAGCAGGACAGAGAACTATGGCTACACCTTC. Its translation is CASRTENYGYTF.

The chain uses TRBV4-1 and TRBJ1-1; tentatively, D is TRBD1 (6 bases). V was pared by 0 bases and J by 10 bases, with 12 bases between. The length of the CDR3 is 13 residues. Germline CDR1 MGHRA, CDR2 YSYEKL. CDR3 DNA: TGCGCCAGCAGCCAAGAAGCGACAGGTTCAGCTTTCTTT. This gives the protein CASSQEATGSAFF.

This sequence joins TRBV3-1 (or the pseudogene TRBV3-2) and TRBJ1-6, with TRBD1 matching 9 bases. V lost 0 bases and J lost 11; bases outside the gene matches: 8. CDR1 LGHDT and CDR2 YNNKEL come from the germline V gene (reference sequence). CDR3 length: 16 amino acids. The CDR3: CASSQDRRTGVAPLHF. As DNA, the CDR3 is TGTGCCAGCAGCCAAGATCGCCGGACAGGGGTTGCACCCCTCCACTTT.

The chain uses TRBV5-5 and TRBJ1-1, with D possibly being TRBD1 (5 bases). V was clipped by 3 bases and J by 1 base, with 13 bases between them. The length of the CDR3 is 15 residues. Germline-derived CDR1 and CDR2 are SGHKS and YYEKEE (reference sequence). The CDR3 bases are TGTGCCAGCAGCTGGATGTGGGGGGAGAACACTGAAGCTTTCTTT. Translated, it gives CASSWMWGENTEAFF.

The chain combines TRBV3-1 (or the pseudogene TRBV3-2) with TRBJ1-1; maybe TRBD1 (6 bases). Germline CDR1 reads LGHDT; CDR2 reads YNNKEL (reference sequence). There are 14 residues in the CDR3. V shed 3 bases and J shed 4 bases, with 12 bases lying between them. The CDR3 nucleotides read TGTGCCAGCAGCCAGAAAGGGGGTATCACTGAAGCTTTCTTT. It yields the protein CASSQKGGITEAFF.

This clone was seen a handful of times. The chain couples TRBV5-6 to TRBJ1-2; 11 bases are shared with TRBD1. This CDR3 region has 16 residues. CDR1 and CDR2 from the germline V gene are SGHDT and YYEEEE. V shed 3 bases, J shed 6 bases, and the junction held 10 bases outside the gene matches. CDR3 in amino acids: CASSSDRRTGGNGYTF. CDR3 in DNA: TGTGCCAGCAGCTCCGACAGAAGGACAGGGGGCAATGGCTACACCTTC.

The chain carries TRBV5-4 and TRBJ2-1, with D perhaps matching TRBD1 (5 bases). Deletions cut 4 bases from V and 6 bases from J, with 8 bases between. The CDR3 spans 12 residues. Looked up from germline, CDR1 is SGHNT and CDR2 is YYREEE (reference sequence). CDR3 protein: CASSRDSNEQFF. The DNA of the CDR3 is TGTGCCAGCAGCAGAGACAGCAATGAGCAGTTCTTC.

This clone has only a few counts. In nucleotides, the CDR3 is TGTGCCAGCAGCCCTCGACAGGGGGCCTACTATGGCTACACCTTC. Its translation is CASSPRQGAYYGYTF. The chain is built from TRBV11-2 and TRBJ1-2, with TRBD1 matching over 10 bases. V dropped 5 bases and J dropped 3; count of bases not matched to a gene: 6. This CDR3 has 15 amino acids. Germline V CDR1 and CDR2: SGHAT, FQNNGV.

The chain joins TRBV19 to TRBJ2-7; 8 positions match TRBD1. The length of the CDR3 is 14 residues. Trimming removed 3 bases from V and 5 bases from J; junction bases left unmatched: 6. CDR1 and CDR2 (germline): LNHDA, SQIVND (reference sequence). CDR3 in amino acids: CASSIQGAPNEQYF. CDR3 nucleotides: TGTGCCAGTAGTATCCAGGGGGCTCCGAACGAGCAGTACTTC.

The chain uses TRBV7-9 and TRBJ1-2; a weak D match, TRBD1 (5 bases). Germline CDR1 and CDR2: SEHNR and FQNEAQ (reference sequence). This CDR3 comprises 12 residues. The CDR3 sequence is CACGGDYYGYTF. CDR3 coding DNA: TGTGCTTGCGGGGGGGATTACTATGGCTACACCTTC. Combining the CDR3 with reference TRBV7-9 and TRBJ1-2 gives the whole variable domain DTGVSQNPRHKITKRGQNVTFRCDPISEHNRLYWYRQTLGQGPEFLTYFQNEAQLEKSRLLSDRFSAERPKGSFSTLEIQRTEQGDSAMYLCACGGDYYGYTFGSGTRLTVV.

The V gene is TRBV6-5, the J gene TRBJ1-3; D not certain. Trimming took off 0 bases at V and 7 bases at J, with 13 bases between the two ends. The CDR3 length is 15 residues. The germline V gene encodes CDR1 MNHEY and CDR2 SVGAGI. DNA for the CDR3: TGTGCCAGCAGTTACTCCACGGGGAAAGGGAACACCATATATTTT. Its translation: CASSYSTGKGNTIYF.

The J gene is TRBJ1-1, the V gene TRBV19; a weak D match, TRBD1 (6 bases). CDR1 is LNHDA and CDR2 is SQIVND in the germline V gene (reference sequence). The CDR3 loop spans 16 amino acids. Trimming removed 7 bases from V and 0 bases from J, with 18 bases in between. CDR3 residues: CASTKGTSTMNTEAFF. The DNA of the CDR3 is TGTGCCAGTACCAAAGGGACAAGTACTATGAACACTGAAGCTTTCTTT.

This rearrangement joins TRBV7-8 to TRBJ1-6, with 7 bases that match TRBD1. This CDR3 comprises 15 residues. Germline CDR1 and CDR2: SGHVS and FQNEAQ. The V segment lost 4 bases and the J segment 5 bases; nucleotides outside the gene matches: 5. The CDR3 bases are TGTGCCAGCAGCTCTGGGACAGTAGATAATTCACCCCTCCACTTT. Translation: CASSSGTVDNSPLHF.

The J gene is TRBJ1-1, the V gene TRBV3-1 (or the pseudogene TRBV3-2), with a possible D match to TRBD1 (6 bases). Germline V gene data show CDR1 as LGHDT and CDR2 as YNNKEL (reference sequence). V was shortened by 4 bases and J by 2 bases, with 14 bases between the two germline ends. The CDR3 extends over 15 amino acids. As DNA, the CDR3 is TGTGCCAGCAGCCGGGGGGGGACATCAAACACTGAAGCTTTCTTT. Translation: CASSRGGTSNTEAFF.

The chain is built from TRBV3-1 (or the pseudogene TRBV3-2) and TRBJ2-7; the match to TRBD2 covers 10 bases. Germline loops: CDR1 LGHDT, CDR2 YNNKEL (reference sequence). The CDR3 covers 13 residues. J gave up 3 bases and V 4 bases, and 0 bases lay outside the gene matches. CDR3 residues: CASSRTSGYEQYF. CDR3 coding DNA: TGTGCCAGCAGCCGGACTAGCGGCTACGAGCAGTACTTC.

The J gene is TRBJ1-1, the V gene TRBV5-1; tentative D call: TRBD1 (5 bases). Trimming stripped 5 bases from V and 3 bases from J, with 17 bases between. Germline loops: CDR1 SGHRS, CDR2 YFSETQ. The CDR3 sequence is 15 residues long. CDR3 sequence: CASSMAGMDYTEAFF. CDR3 nucleotide sequence: TGCGCCAGCAGTATGGCAGGGATGGATTACACTGAAGCTTTCTTT.

The J gene is TRBJ2-2, the V gene TRBV7-2, with D hard to call. The V end was cut by 4 bases, the J end by 6 bases, with 12 bases between. The CDR3 contains 14 residues. Germline loops: CDR1 SGHTA, CDR2 FQGNSA. CDR3 region: CASSSRPGAGELFF. The CDR3 region has the DNA TGTGCCAGCAGCTCACGTCCAGGTGCCGGGGAGCTGTTTTTT.

The table lists this clone with a count of one. V usage is TRBV6-6 and J usage is TRBJ1-2, with 11 bases identical to TRBD1. This CDR3 contains 16 residues. Germline V gene lookup returns CDR1 MNHNY and CDR2 SVGAGI (reference sequence). Losses at the gene ends were 6 bases for V and 7 bases for J; bases not matched to a gene: 13. CDR3 bases: TGTGCCAGCAGAAACCCCCCTGGACAGGGGGCTTTTGGCTACACCTTC. Residues: CASRNPPGQGAFGYTF.

This clone has just one count. The chain recombines TRBV4-1 with TRBJ1-3; 9 positions agree with TRBD1. Germline trimming cut 3 bases from V and 0 bases from J; bases unmatched to any gene: 15. The length of the CDR3 is 20 residues. Germline assignment: CDR1 MGHRA and CDR2 YSYEKL. CDR3 nucleotides: TGCGCCAGCAGCCAGAAGCGGGACAGGGCCTCCCCCTCCTCTGGAAACACCATATATTTT. Translation: CASSQKRDRASPSSGNTIYF.

This chain links TRBV4-1 with TRBJ2-7; 7 nucleotides agree with TRBD2. After removal of 1 base from V and 4 bases from J, the junction contained 1 base not matched to a gene. Germline CDR1 and CDR2: MGHRA and YSYEKL. This CDR3 is 13 amino acids long. The CDR3 bases are TGCGCCAGCAGCCAAGGACTAGCATACGAGCAGTACTTC. Residues: CASSQGLAYEQYF.

The chain employs TRBV11-2 and TRBJ2-5; 8 bases agree with TRBD2. CDR3 size: 16 residues. V was clipped by 1 base and J by 4 bases; unmatched bases: 8. Germline assignment: CDR1 SGHAT and CDR2 FQNNGV. The CDR3 reads CASSLVRTGGRETQYF. The CDR3 region has the DNA TGTGCCAGCAGCTTAGTAAGGACGGGGGGGAGAGAGACCCAGTACTTC.